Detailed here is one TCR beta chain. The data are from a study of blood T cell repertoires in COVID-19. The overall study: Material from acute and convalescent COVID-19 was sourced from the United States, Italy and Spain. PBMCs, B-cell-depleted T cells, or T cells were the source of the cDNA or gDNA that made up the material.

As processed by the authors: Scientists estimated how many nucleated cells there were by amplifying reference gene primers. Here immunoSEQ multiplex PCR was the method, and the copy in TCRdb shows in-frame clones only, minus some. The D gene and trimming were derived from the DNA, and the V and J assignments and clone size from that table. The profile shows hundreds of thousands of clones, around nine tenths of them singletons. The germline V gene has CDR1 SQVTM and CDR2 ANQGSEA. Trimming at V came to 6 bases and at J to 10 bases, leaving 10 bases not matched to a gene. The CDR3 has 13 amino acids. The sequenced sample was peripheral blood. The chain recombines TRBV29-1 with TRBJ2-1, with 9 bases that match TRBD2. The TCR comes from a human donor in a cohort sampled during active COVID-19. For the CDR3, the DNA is TGCAGCGTCAGACCCGGCGGGGGGGCCGAGCAGTTCTTC. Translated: CSVRPGGGAEQFF.